This TCR beta chain was documented in a study of graft-versus-host responses after intestinal transplantation (dated by TCRdb to the early 2020s). General notes on the study: Recipients received multivisceral, liver-intestinal, or isolated intestinal transplants. Every recipient was given anti-thymocyte globulin induction, followed by 3 to 4 years of maintenance tacrolimus and steroids. After intestinal transplantation, graft-versus-host and host-versus-graft alloreactive T cell clones were followed in the graft, circulation and bone marrow using bulk TCR-beta CDR3 sequencing. Alloreactive clones were identified by sequencing pre-transplant mixed lymphocyte reaction products and comparing them with unstimulated pre-transplant donor and recipient T cells. The cohort enrolled approximately 24 intestinal transplant recipients including one retransplant, and 3 patients lacking pretransplant specimens were excluded. Donor T cell macrochimerism was defined as a peak of at least 4% donor T cells among recipient peripheral blood mononuclear cells. Instead of going to the commercial service, samples from three later patients were sequenced in-house on an Illumina MiSeq and processed with MiXCR.

Explained via the paper, the time point label denotes: cells obtained before transplantation from donor or recipient. CD3+CD4+ and CD3+CD8+ populations were FACS-sorted from unstimulated pre-transplant donor and recipient cells taken from spleen or lymph nodes. In the germline V gene (reference sequence), CDR1 corresponds to PRHDT and CDR2 to FYEKMQ. Including cysteine and phenylalanine, the CDR3 has 12 amino acids. The only DNA kept is the CDR3, 36 bases in frame from the first base. Library generation was performed with the immunoSEQ multiplex PCR assay. For most patients, genomic DNA was isolated with the Qiagen DNeasy Blood and Tissue Kit and shipped frozen to Adaptive Biotechnologies for TCR sequencing. High-throughput TCR-beta CDR3 sequencing of genomic DNA from most patients was performed by Adaptive Biotechnologies. In the original analysis: TCR sequencing data for approximately 17 patients were retrieved from Adaptive's ImmunoSEQ software; three other patients were processed with MiXCR and VDJtools. To correct CD4 versus CD8 sorting errors, sequences present in both subsets at a frequency ratio below 5:1 were removed. CDR3 nucleotide sequences shared between donor and recipient were removed because their origin could not be assigned. To count as alloreactive, a clone needed at least 2-fold expansion over unstimulated cells and a minimum CFSE-low frequency of 0.002% (template counts) or 0.001% (read counts). Mappable clones were those detected in sequenced pre-transplant spleen, lymph node, or MLR CFSE-low populations of the donor or recipient. The cumulative frequency of alloreactive clones was calculated as a percentage of all sequences, weighted by copy number. In TCRdb, the immuneACCESS table is reduced to in-frame sequences with V and J assigned. These tables do not hold every clone; where another copy was compared, an unresolved V gene accounts for under half, and the others remain unexplained. V, J and clone size were drawn from that table, and D and trimming were deduced from the DNA. Present in this sample are around 99,000 clones, about nine tenths of which were seen just once. 0.6% to 0.8% of the sample is in the top ten clones.

Findings and caveats that apply to the study as a whole: GvH clones were found in recipient bone marrow, and some of the GvH clones appeared earlier in ileal mucosa or blood, which is consistent with an intestinal mucosal origin. In the allografts of patients with donor T cell macrochimerism, GvH to HvG T cell clonal ratios were high. Early after transplant, peak levels of circulating GvH clones were associated with declines in HvG clones. The conclusions were limited by the relatively low number and heterogeneity of the intestinal transplant patients.

Details on this clone: Its antigen has not been determined. Per-base qualities were not stored, and no clone one base away is much larger.

This receptor was obtained from a human donor who was the organ donor for an intestinal transplant. Here the chain combines TRBV13 and TRBJ2-5; the D gene assignment is perhaps TRBD1 or TRBD2, with each matching 7 bases. The closer fit of TRBJ2-7 to the DNA end suggests the J call may be wrong. Specimen: unstimulated CD4+ T cells sorted from spleen or lymph node cells, collected before transplant. In nucleotide form, the sequence is TGTGCCAGCACTCAGGGGGGGAACGAGCAGTACTTC. This codes for CASTQGGNEQYF.